The clone carrying this T cell receptor (beta chain) was counted a single time. These data are taken from a study of neoadjuvant anti-PD-1 for oral cavity cancer. Study-wide context: Patients mostly received three to four biweekly nivolumab doses at 3 mg/kg before surgery.

CDR1 and CDR2 from the germline V gene are SGHTA and FQGNSA. Trimming took off 5 bases at V and 6 bases at J, with 19 bases between the two ends. The CDR3 sequence is 15 residues long. Tumor libraries mostly used about 5.1 ug genomic DNA, two replicates each. Some clones are missing from TCRdb's copy, which holds only in-frame ones; the method was immunoSEQ multiplex PCR. The sample lists about 15,000 clones, about 44% seen once, with under 45% in the top ten. The time point here: after neoadjuvant nivolumab, at surgical resection. This TCR came from a person between 40 and 79 years old with oral cavity squamous cell carcinoma. This rearrangement joins TRBV7-2 to TRBJ2-5; D is possibly TRBD1 (6 bases). The source material was tumor tissue, sampled after nivolumab (anti-PD-1) treatment. The CDR3 nucleotides are TGTGCCAGCAGCGAACTACAGGGAGTTATACAGACCCAGTACTTC. This translates into CASSELQGVIQTQYF. Full variable domain (remainder filled in from reference TRBV7-2 and TRBJ2-5): GAGVSQSPSNKVTEKGKDVELRCDPISGHTALYWYRQSLGQGLEFLIYFQGNSAPDKSGLPSDRFSAERTGGSVSTLTIQRTQQEDSAVYLCASSELQGVIQTQYFGPGTRLLVL.